Following are 9 T cell receptor beta chains from one sample sequenced in a study of OX40 agonist ivuxolimab in advanced cancers. The repertoire was sequenced with immunoSEQ multiplex PCR; TCRdb's copy has only in-frame clones and lacks some. The profile shows tens of thousands of clones, 91% of them singletons. The source was CD4+ or CD8+ T cells sorted from blood, collected in a trial of the OX40 agonist ivuxolimab. These receptors originate from an adult with an advanced solid tumor such as melanoma, head and neck, liver or kidney cancer.

J is TRBJ2-3 and V is TRBV9, with 10 bases fitting TRBD1. Trimming cost V 2 bases and J 4 bases; bases outside gene matches: 4. Germline CDR1 reads SGDLS; CDR2 reads YYNGEE. The CDR3 has 15 amino acids. Here the CDR3 DNA reads TGTGCCAGCAGCGTGGGGGACAGGGGTGCAGATACGCAGTATTTT. Its translation is CASSVGDRGADTQYF.

V and J are TRBV19 and TRBJ2-1; D gene unclear. Germline V gene sequence: CDR1 LNHDA, CDR2 SQIVND (reference sequence). The CDR3 is 16 amino acids. Trimming removed 6 bases at V and 0 bases at J, with 15 bases between. CDR3 in amino acids: CASSQRDPRSYNEQFF. The CDR3 DNA sequence: TGTGCCAGTAGCCAGCGAGACCCACGCTCCTACAATGAGCAGTTCTTC.

The chain recombines TRBV4-2 with TRBJ1-2, with 10 bases fitting TRBD1. The CDR3 sequence is 15 residues long. With 4 bases clipped from V and 1 base from J, the junction kept 3 bases outside the gene matches. Germline V gene sequence: CDR1 LGHNA, CDR2 YNFKEQ. Here the CDR3 reads CASSPGTGVNYGYTF. CDR3 coding DNA: TGTGCCAGCAGCCCCGGGACAGGGGTTAACTATGGCTACACCTTC.

DNA for the CDR3: TGTGCCATCAGCGACAGGTTATACGAGCAGTACTTC. Its protein is CAISDRLYEQYF. The chain carries TRBV10-3 and TRBJ2-7; weak D call: TRBD1 (6 bases). In germline, CDR1 is ENHRY, CDR2 SYGVKD. The CDR3 is 12 amino acids. The V end lost 6 bases, the J end lost 4 bases, and 10 bases lay between the germline ends.

V is TRBV4-1 and J is TRBJ2-7, with D perhaps TRBD1 (6 bases). Trimming removed 4 bases from V and 0 bases from J, with 10 bases in between. Germline loops: CDR1 MGHRA, CDR2 YSYEKL. This CDR3 has 14 amino acids. The CDR3 is CASSLWTDSYEQYF. In DNA form, the CDR3 reads TGCGCCAGCAGCCTTTGGACAGACTCCTACGAGCAGTACTTC.

The V gene is TRBV28, the J gene TRBJ2-2, with 7 nucleotides matching TRBD2. CDR1 and CDR2 (germline): MDHEN, SYDVKM. This CDR3 has 15 amino acids. V lost 5 bases and J lost 7; bases outside the gene matches: 10. The DNA of the CDR3 is TGTGCCAGCAGTCTTAGCGGGTCGAAGGGCGGGGAGCTGTTTTTT. Its translation: CASSLSGSKGGELFF.

The V call is TRBV9, the J call TRBJ2-7, with a tentative D call TRBD2 (8 bases). The CDR3 is 18 amino acids. The V and J ends lost 0 bases and 8 bases respectively, with 27 bases between them. Looked up from germline, CDR1 is SGDLS and CDR2 is YYNGEE. CDR3 loop: CASSVEGAAGGRLVKQYF. CDR3 nucleotide sequence: TGTGCCAGCAGCGTAGAGGGGGCGGCGGGAGGACGCCTTGTTAAGCAGTACTTC.

The chain couples TRBV6-1 to TRBJ1-5, with 9 bases lining up with TRBD1. This CDR3 comprises 14 residues. Per the germline V gene, CDR1 is MNHNS and CDR2 is SASEGT. Trimming cost V 7 bases and J 6 bases; bases outside gene matches: 7. The CDR3 loop reads CASISGTGSQPQHF. DNA for the CDR3: TGTGCCAGCATCTCCGGGACAGGGTCTCAGCCCCAGCATTTT.

The chain links TRBV10-3 to TRBJ1-1; 9 nucleotides match TRBD1. Germline CDR1 is ENHRY and CDR2 is SYGVKD. The CDR3 is 13 residues long. With 6 bases clipped from V and 4 bases from J, the junction kept 3 bases outside the gene matches. The CDR3 DNA follows: TGTGCCATCAGGGACAGGGGTCCCACTGAAGCTTTCTTT. It specifies CAIRDRGPTEAFF.